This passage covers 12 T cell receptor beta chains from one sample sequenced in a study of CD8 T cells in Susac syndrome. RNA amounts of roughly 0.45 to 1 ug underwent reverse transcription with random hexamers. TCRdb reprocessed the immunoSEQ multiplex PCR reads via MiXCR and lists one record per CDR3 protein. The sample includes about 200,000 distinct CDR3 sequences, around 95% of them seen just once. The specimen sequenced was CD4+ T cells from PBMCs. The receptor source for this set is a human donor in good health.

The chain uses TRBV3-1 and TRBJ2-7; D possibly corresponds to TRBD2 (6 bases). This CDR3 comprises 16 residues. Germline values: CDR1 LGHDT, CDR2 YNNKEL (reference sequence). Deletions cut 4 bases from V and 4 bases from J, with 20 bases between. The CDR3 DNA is TGTGCCAGCAGCCCCGGGGACTTCATAGACCCTTACGAGCAGTACTTC. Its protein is CASSPGDFIDPYEQYF.

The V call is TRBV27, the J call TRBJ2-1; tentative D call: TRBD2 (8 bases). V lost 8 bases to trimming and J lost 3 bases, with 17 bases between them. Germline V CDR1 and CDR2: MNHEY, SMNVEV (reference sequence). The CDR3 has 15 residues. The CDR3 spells CASAFSGTDYNEQFF. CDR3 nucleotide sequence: TGTGCCAGCGCCTTTAGCGGGACAGACTACAATGAGCAGTTCTTC.

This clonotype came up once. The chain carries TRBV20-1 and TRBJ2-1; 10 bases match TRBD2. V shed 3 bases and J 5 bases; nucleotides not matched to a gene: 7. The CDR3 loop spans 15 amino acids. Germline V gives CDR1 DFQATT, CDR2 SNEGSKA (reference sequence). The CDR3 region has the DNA TGCAGTGCTAGCCTTAGCGGGAGGCCTAACAATGAGCAGTTCTTC. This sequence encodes CSASLSGRPNNEQFF.

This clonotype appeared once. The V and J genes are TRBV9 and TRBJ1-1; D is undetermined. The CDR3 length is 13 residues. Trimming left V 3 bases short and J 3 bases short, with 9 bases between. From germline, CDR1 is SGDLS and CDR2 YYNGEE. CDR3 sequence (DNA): TGTGCCAGCAGCGGGGATGTTTACACTGAAGCTTTCTTT. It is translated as CASSGDVYTEAFF.

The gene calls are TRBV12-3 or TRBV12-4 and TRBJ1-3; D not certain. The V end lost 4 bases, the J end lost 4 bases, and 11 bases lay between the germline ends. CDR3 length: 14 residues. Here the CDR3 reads CASSSRSGGNTIYF. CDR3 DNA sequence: TGTGCCAGCAGTTCCAGGTCAGGAGGAAACACCATATATTTT.

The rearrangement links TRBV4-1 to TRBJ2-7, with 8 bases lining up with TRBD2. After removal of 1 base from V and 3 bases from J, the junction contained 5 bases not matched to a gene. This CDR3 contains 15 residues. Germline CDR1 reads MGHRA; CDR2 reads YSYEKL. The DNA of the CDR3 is TGCGCCAGCAGCCAAGGGTTAGCGGGGCTCTACGAGCAGTACGTC. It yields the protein CASSQGLAGLYEQYV.

The CDR3: CAWLPSPAVNTEAFF. DNA for the CDR3: TGTGCCTGGCTCCCCTCTCCCGCCGTGAACACTGAAGCTTTCTTT. The chain uses TRBV30 and TRBJ1-1; D remains unclear. V was pared by 5 bases and J by 0 bases, with 16 bases between. The CDR3 sequence is 15 residues long. CDR1 GTSNPN and CDR2 SVGIG come from the germline V gene (reference sequence).

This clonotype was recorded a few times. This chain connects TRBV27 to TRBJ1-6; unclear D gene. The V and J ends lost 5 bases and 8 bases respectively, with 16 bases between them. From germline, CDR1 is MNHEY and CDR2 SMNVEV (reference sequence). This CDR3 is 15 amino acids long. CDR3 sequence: CASSPRRGSDSPLHF. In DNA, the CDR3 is TGTGCCAGCAGTCCTAGGCGAGGTAGCGATTCACCCCTCCACTTT.

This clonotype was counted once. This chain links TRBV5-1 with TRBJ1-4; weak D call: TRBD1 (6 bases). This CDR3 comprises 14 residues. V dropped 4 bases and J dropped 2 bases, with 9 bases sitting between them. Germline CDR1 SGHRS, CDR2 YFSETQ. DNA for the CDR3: TGCGCCAGCAGCCAAACAGGGACTAATGAAAAACTGTTTTTT. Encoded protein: CASSQTGTNEKLFF.

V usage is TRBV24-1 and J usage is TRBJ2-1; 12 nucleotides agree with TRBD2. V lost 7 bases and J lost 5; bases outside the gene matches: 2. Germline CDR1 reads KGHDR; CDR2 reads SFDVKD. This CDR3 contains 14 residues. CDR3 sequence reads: CATSGLAGNNEQFF. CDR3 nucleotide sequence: TGTGCCACCAGCGGACTAGCGGGGAACAATGAGCAGTTCTTC.

The CDR3 protein is CATSDPDRGTYGYTF. The DNA of the CDR3 is TGTGCCACCAGTGATCCCGACAGGGGAACCTATGGCTACACCTTC. This chain links TRBV24-1 with TRBJ1-2, with 8 bases lining up with TRBD1. V shed 3 bases, J shed 4 bases, and the junction held 6 bases outside the gene matches. The CDR3 is 15 residues long. In germline, CDR1 is KGHDR, CDR2 SFDVKD.

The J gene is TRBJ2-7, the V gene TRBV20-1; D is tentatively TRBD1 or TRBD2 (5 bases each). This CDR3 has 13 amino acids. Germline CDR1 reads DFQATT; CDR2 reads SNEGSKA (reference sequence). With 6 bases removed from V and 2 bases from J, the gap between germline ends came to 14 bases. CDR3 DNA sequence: TGCAGTGCCCTGCGAGGGACCGCCTACGAGCAGTACTTC. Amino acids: CSALRGTAYEQYF.